The clone carrying this TCR beta chain was seen repeatedly, ten times or more. Its antigen remains unknown. Primers used in a second PCR of roughly 6 to 11 cycles were a sample-barcoded 5' primer and a J-beta primer mix. Every cDNA was tagged by a template-switch adaptor with 12 random nucleotides. One entry per CDR3 protein, called by TCRdb with MiXCR from the 5' RACE reads. The table shows fewer than 1,200,000 distinct CDR3 sequences, with around 25% occurring only once. These data are taken from a study of blood T cells in healthy people across ages. Overall study results and limits: Per million T cells, the diversity of TCR beta decreased roughly linearly as age advanced.

Germline CDR1 SNHLY, CDR2 FYNNEI. With 8 bases removed from V and 1 base from J, the gap between germline ends came to 12 bases. The CDR3 is made up of 13 amino acids. Roughly 10 milliliters was the volume of peripheral blood drawn from each donor. This sample was also put to use in a study of T cells of mothers and their children. That paper adds: Detection of persistent microchimeric T cell clones did not occur.

The source is a girl aged 2-10 years in good health. Sequenced material: blood. The chain combines TRBV2 with TRBJ2-7; D not resolved. The CDR3 nucleotides read TGTGCCAGCCGTATTGGCTCTTCCTACGAGCAGTACTTC. Residues: CASRIGSSYEQYF.